The sample holds a few counts of the clone carrying this T cell receptor beta chain. Its matching antigen is unknown. One entry per CDR3 protein results from TCRdb running MiXCR on the 5' RACE reads. Of hundreds of thousands of distinct CDR3 sequences listed, about 13% are singletons. This CDR3 region has 13 residues. Germline CDR1 reads GTSNPN; CDR2 reads SVGIG (reference sequence). Trimming took 5 bases from V and 14 from J; bases not matched to a gene: 10. This sample was taken from a study of T cells after yellow fever vaccination. Regarding the study as a whole: Abundant bulk-population clonotypes could contaminate the FACS-sorted repertoires. Reappearance after the booster was seen for most primary-vaccination clones, at roughly 96% CD4 and 75% to 90% CD8.

Sequencing used PBMCs, obtained on the day of the yellow fever booster vaccination. This TCR was recovered from a man aged 30 to 45 who received the YFV17D yellow fever vaccine. The chain joins TRBV30 to TRBJ2-1, with TRBD1 matching over 12 bases. The CDR3 loop reads CAWGGGQGALEFF. DNA of the CDR3: TGTGCCTGGGGAGGGGGACAGGGGGCGCTTGAGTTCTTC.